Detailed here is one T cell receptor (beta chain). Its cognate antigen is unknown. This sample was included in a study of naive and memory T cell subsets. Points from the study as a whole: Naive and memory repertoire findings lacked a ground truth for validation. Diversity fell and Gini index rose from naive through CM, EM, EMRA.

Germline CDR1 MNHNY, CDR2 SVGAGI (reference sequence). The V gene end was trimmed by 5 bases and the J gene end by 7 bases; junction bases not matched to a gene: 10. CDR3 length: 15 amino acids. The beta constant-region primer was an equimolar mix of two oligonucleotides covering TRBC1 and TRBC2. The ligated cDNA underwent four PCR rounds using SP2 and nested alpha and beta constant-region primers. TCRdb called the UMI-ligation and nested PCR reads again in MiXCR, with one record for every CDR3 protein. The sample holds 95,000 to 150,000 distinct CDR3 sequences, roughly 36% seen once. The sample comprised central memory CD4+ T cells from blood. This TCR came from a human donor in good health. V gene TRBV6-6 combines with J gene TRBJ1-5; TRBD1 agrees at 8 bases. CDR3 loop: CASSPGQGRGQPQHF. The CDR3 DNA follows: TGTGCCAGCAGTCCCGGACAGGGAAGAGGGCAGCCCCAGCATTTT.